The 25 T cell receptor beta chains listed next were all sequenced from one sample in a study of blood T cell repertoires in COVID-19 (TCRdb year 2020). Library method: the immunoSEQ multiplex PCR assay. TCRdb carries this immuneACCESS record with in-frame sequences only. Its versions omit some clonotypes, under half of them owing to an unresolved V gene in the studies checked, with the rest unexplained. This sample has about 170,000 clones in its table, and around 83% of those were observed once. Roughly a fifth of the sample comes from the top ten. Sequencing input: peripheral blood. The source is a woman between 65 and 79 years old who had recovered from COVID-19.

This sequence joins TRBV19 and TRBJ2-3; D is possibly TRBD2 (6 bases). In germline, CDR1 is LNHDA, CDR2 SQIVND (reference sequence). With 8 bases removed from V and 6 bases from J, the gap between germline ends came to 15 bases. The CDR3 spans 13 residues. The CDR3 DNA reads TGTGCCAGTGCTATGGGGGGTTTGGATACGCAGTATTTT. Its translation: CASAMGGLDTQYF.

The chain combines TRBV18 with TRBJ2-1, with TRBD1 matching 9 bases. Germline CDR1 is KGHSH and CDR2 is LQKENI. CDR3 length: 15 amino acids. The V segment lost 2 bases and the J segment 5 bases; nucleotides outside the gene matches: 4. CDR3 in amino acids: CASSPRTGVHNEQFF. As DNA, the CDR3 is TGTGCCAGCTCACCAAGGACAGGGGTCCACAATGAGCAGTTCTTC. Filled out from reference TRBV18 and TRBJ2-1, the complete variable domain reads NAGVMQNPRHLVRRRGQEARLRCSPMKGHSHVYWYRQLPEEGLKFMVYLQKENIIDESGMPKERFSAEFPKEGPSILRIQQVVRGDSAAYFCASSPRTGVHNEQFFGPGTRLTVL.

J is TRBJ2-5 and V is TRBV10-3, with D uncertain. Per the germline V gene, CDR1 is ENHRY and CDR2 is SYGVKD. V was shortened by 3 bases and J by 1 base, with 12 bases between the two germline ends. This CDR3 spans 15 amino acids. In nucleotides, the CDR3 is TGTGCCATCAGTGACTCTGGAGCTAGCCAAGAGACCCAGTACTTC. Translating it yields CAISDSGASQETQYF.

The rearrangement uses TRBV6-6 and TRBJ2-3; maybe TRBD2 (6 bases). The CDR3 spans 16 residues. Trimming left V 6 bases short and J 0 bases short, with 16 bases between. Germline V gene lookup returns CDR1 MNHNY and CDR2 SVGAGI (reference sequence). CDR3 in amino acids: CASSSPVGGSTDTQYF. The CDR3 DNA is TGTGCCAGCAGCAGCCCTGTGGGGGGAAGCACAGATACGCAGTATTTT.

The chain joins TRBV6-2 or TRBV6-3 to TRBJ2-3; 7 positions agree with TRBD1. Germline CDR1 reads MNHEY; CDR2 reads SVGEGT. The V and J ends lost 6 bases and 8 bases, in that order; junction bases with no gene match: 5. The CDR3 length is 12 residues. The CDR3, as DNA: TGTGCCAGCAGCGCCAGGGGGAGTACGCAGTATTTT. Residues: CASSARGSTQYF.

The chain couples TRBV10-3 to TRBJ1-2; tentative D call: TRBD1 (6 bases). CDR1 is ENHRY and CDR2 is SYGVKD in the germline V gene. V was clipped by 7 bases and J by 2 bases, with 17 bases between them. The CDR3 has 15 amino acids. CDR3 amino acids: CAITGGGNLNYGYTF. DNA of the CDR3: TGTGCCATCACTGGCGGGGGCAATCTAAACTATGGCTACACCTTC.

This chain uses TRBV7-9 with TRBJ2-1, with 10 bases lining up with TRBD2. In germline, CDR1 is SEHNR, CDR2 FQNEAQ (reference sequence). The CDR3 has 17 amino acids. With V trimmed by 1 base and J by 6 bases, 9 bases remained unmatched. The CDR3, as DNA: TGTGCCAGCAGCTTAGTATTCGGACTAGCGGAGCTCAATGAGCAGTTCTTC. Protein sequence: CASSLVFGLAELNEQFF.

This chain uses TRBV27 with TRBJ2-5; D unresolved. The CDR3 extends over 14 amino acids. Trimming took 1 base from V and 5 from J, leaving 11 bases between them. Germline V gene lookup returns CDR1 MNHEY and CDR2 SMNVEV (reference sequence). CDR3 sequence (DNA): TGTGCCAGCAGTTTATTGGGCAGTCGGGAGACCCAGTACTTC. Translation gives CASSLLGSRETQYF.

The CDR3 DNA sequence: TGTGCCAGCAGTCCACAGGGATCTGGAAACACCATATATTTT. Protein: CASSPQGSGNTIYF. V is TRBV6-6 and J is TRBJ1-3; D might be TRBD1 (6 bases). V shed 5 bases and J shed 1 base, with 9 bases lying between them. The V gene's germline CDR1 is MNHNY and CDR2 SVGAGI (reference sequence). The CDR3 is 14 residues long.

The chain is built from TRBV3-1 (or the pseudogene TRBV3-2) and TRBJ2-1; 13 positions agree with TRBD2. J was trimmed by 1 base and V by 3 bases; bases with no gene match: 0. This CDR3 is built from 16 residues. Germline V gene sequence: CDR1 LGHDT, CDR2 YNNKEL (reference sequence). DNA for the CDR3: TGTGCCAGCAGCCAGGGACTAGCGGGGTCCTACAATGAGCAGTTCTTC. Encoded protein: CASSQGLAGSYNEQFF.

This clone was observed a handful of times. The chain carries TRBV12-3 or TRBV12-4 and TRBJ2-7; D is uncertain. The length of the CDR3 is 13 residues. V dropped 6 bases and J dropped 3 bases, with 12 bases sitting between them. CDR3 region: CASSRTPNYEQYF. CDR3 DNA sequence: TGTGCCAGCAGCCGAACCCCTAACTACGAGCAGTACTTC.

The chain carries TRBV13 and TRBJ2-1; 7 nucleotides agree with TRBD2. The CDR3 runs 17 residues. From germline, CDR1 is PRHDT and CDR2 FYEKMQ (reference sequence). The ends lost 5 bases at V and 4 bases at J; junction bases unmatched: 14. The CDR3 spells CASSPTQWGGRYNEQFF. CDR3 coding DNA: TGTGCCAGCAGCCCTACCCAGTGGGGGGGAAGATACAATGAGCAGTTCTTC. Complete variable domain (other parts from reference TRBV13 and TRBJ2-1): AAGVIQSPRHLIKEKRETATLKCYPIPRHDTVYWYQQGPGQDPQFLISFYEKMQSDKGSIPDRFSAQQFSDYHSELNMSSLELGDSALYFCASSPTQWGGRYNEQFFGPGTRLTVL.

The V call is TRBV4-1, the J call TRBJ1-1; unclear D gene. This CDR3 has 14 amino acids. V was clipped by 4 bases and J by 5 bases, with 14 bases between them. CDR1 is MGHRA and CDR2 is YSYEKL in the germline V gene. The CDR3 DNA reads as TGCGCCAGCAGCCCGACCCCGGGTCGTACTGAAGCTTTCTTT. Residues: CASSPTPGRTEAFF.

V is TRBV30 and J is TRBJ1-1, with D tentatively TRBD1 (5 bases). V dropped 2 bases and J dropped 1 base, with 20 bases sitting between them. Germline V gives CDR1 GTSNPN, CDR2 SVGIG (reference sequence). CDR3 length: 17 residues. The CDR3 spells CAWSQGLPGPANTEAFF. The CDR3, as DNA: TGTGCCTGGAGTCAGGGCCTCCCCGGACCCGCGAACACTGAAGCTTTCTTT.

This rearrangement joins TRBV18 to TRBJ1-1; the D is unclear. Germline assignment: CDR1 KGHSH and CDR2 LQKENI. The CDR3 is 16 amino acids. V was pared by 3 bases and J by 2 bases, with 16 bases between. Here the CDR3 reads CASSPPPPLTNTEAFF. The DNA of the CDR3 is TGTGCCAGCTCACCCCCCCCTCCCCTAACCAACACTGAAGCTTTCTTT.

This clone was counted a few times. The chain recombines TRBV6-5 with TRBJ1-6; weak D call: TRBD1 (6 bases). This CDR3 spans 15 amino acids. Trimming took 6 bases from V and 5 from J, leaving 14 bases between them. Per the germline V gene, CDR1 is MNHEY and CDR2 is SVGAGI. DNA for the CDR3: TGTGCCAGCAGCACCGGGACACGAAATAATTCACCCCTCCACTTT. This translates into CASSTGTRNNSPLHF.

This chain joins TRBV6-6 and TRBJ1-2; a possible D gene is TRBD1 (6 bases). Germline V gene lookup returns CDR1 MNHNY and CDR2 SVGAGI (reference sequence). The CDR3 spans 14 residues. Trimming shortened V by 2 bases and J by 4 bases, and 11 bases separated the two germline ends. Written as DNA, the CDR3 is TGTGCCAGCAGTTACCCCACAGGGTTCTATGGCTACACCTTC. It is translated as CASSYPTGFYGYTF.

The chain uses TRBV24-1 and TRBJ1-3; 9 positions match TRBD1. V shed 9 bases, J shed 0 bases, and the junction held 23 bases outside the gene matches. The CDR3 spans 21 residues. Germline CDR1 reads KGHDR; CDR2 reads SFDVKD. This chain's CDR3 is CATATAPGQGPTIPSGNTIYF. The CDR3, as DNA: TGTGCCACCGCCACAGCCCCGGGACAGGGCCCAACGATACCCTCTGGAAACACCATATATTTT.

The gene calls are TRBV4-2 and TRBJ1-1; unclear D gene. The germline V gene has CDR1 LGHNA and CDR2 YNFKEQ. Trimming took off 0 bases at V and 5 bases at J, with 16 bases between the two ends. CDR3 length: 16 amino acids. CDR3 nucleotides: TGTGCCAGCAGCCAAGATCCCCTAGAGGTGGGTACTGAAGCTTTCTTT. Translation: CASSQDPLEVGTEAFF.

The rearrangement uses TRBV7-9 and TRBJ1-1, with TRBD1 as a possible D gene (6 bases). Looked up from germline, CDR1 is SEHNR and CDR2 is FQNEAQ (reference sequence). The CDR3 consists of 14 residues. V was pared by 7 bases and J by 4 bases, with 16 bases between. The CDR3 here is CASTPRGGGTEAFF. The CDR3 DNA sequence: TGTGCCAGCACCCCTCGGGGGGGCGGCACTGAAGCTTTCTTT. Variable domain in full (rest from reference TRBV7-9 and TRBJ1-1): DTGVSQNPRHKITKRGQNVTFRCDPISEHNRLYWYRQTLGQGPEFLTYFQNEAQLEKSRLLSDRFSAERPKGSFSTLEIQRTEQGDSAMYLCASTPRGGGTEAFFGQGTRLTVV.

The chain couples TRBV3-1 (or the pseudogene TRBV3-2) to TRBJ2-5; no firm D call. CDR3 length: 13 residues. Germline CDR1 reads LGHDT; CDR2 reads YNNKEL (reference sequence). Deletions cut 1 base from V and 5 bases from J, with 8 bases between. CDR3 in amino acids: CASSQAPRETQYF. The CDR3, as DNA: TGTGCCAGCAGCCAAGCCCCTCGTGAGACCCAGTACTTC.

The rearrangement links TRBV2 to TRBJ1-2, with 7 bases aligning to TRBD1. Germline trimming cut 6 bases from V and 2 bases from J; bases unmatched to any gene: 0. The germline V gene has CDR1 SNHLY and CDR2 FYNNEI. This CDR3 is built from 12 residues. The CDR3 loop reads CASRTGNYGYTF. CDR3 nucleotides: TGTGCCAGCAGGACAGGGAACTATGGCTACACCTTC.

V is TRBV6-4 and J is TRBJ2-1, with 7 nucleotides matching TRBD2. CDR1 MRHNA and CDR2 SNTAGT come from the germline V gene. The CDR3 is 14 residues long. V shed 0 bases and J 7 bases; nucleotides not matched to a gene: 3. This CDR3 is CASSDSREGNEQFF. CDR3 DNA sequence: TGTGCCAGCAGTGACTCGAGGGAGGGGAATGAGCAGTTCTTC.

The chain combines TRBV4-3 with TRBJ2-1; 10 nucleotides agree with TRBD2. The CDR3 loop spans 20 amino acids. V lost 2 bases and J lost 5; bases outside the gene matches: 18. Germline assignment: CDR1 LGHNA and CDR2 YSLEER. The CDR3 DNA reads TGCGCCAGCAGCCAAAGCCCCTCTAGCGGGAGATCTCTCGGGAACAATGAGCAGTTCTTC. The encoded protein is CASSQSPSSGRSLGNNEQFF.

This clone was found a few times. J is TRBJ1-6 and V is TRBV7-3; TRBD1 might be the D (5 bases). The CDR3 loop spans 15 amino acids. Trimming pared 5 bases from V and 8 bases from J, leaving 16 bases between. The germline V gene has CDR1 SGHTA and CDR2 FQGTGA. The CDR3 region has the DNA TGTGCCAGCAGCAGGGGCCGGTGGGGGGATTCACCCCTCCACTTT. It translates to CASSRGRWGDSPLHF.